This paragraph covers one T cell receptor (beta chain) sequence. The germline gives CDR1 SGHAT, CDR2 FQNNGV. With 1 base clipped from V and 2 bases from J, the junction kept 12 bases outside the gene matches. This CDR3 region has 19 residues. 60 Vbeta and 13 Jbeta primers were used in PCR. The repertoire was sequenced with immunoSEQ multiplex PCR; TCRdb's copy has only in-frame clones and lacks some. The table lists about 150,000 clones, around 75% of them singletons. This sample is part of a study of cytomegalovirus exposure and HLA in healthy donors. This receptor was obtained from a man aged 35-49 years in good health and CMV-seronegative. The sequencing input was PBMCs. The V gene is TRBV11-2, the J gene TRBJ2-7; TRBD2 matches at 12 bases. CDR3 sequence reads: CASSLVVTSGSTLTYEQYF. CDR3 in DNA: TGTGCCAGCAGCTTAGTGGTGACTAGCGGGAGCACCCTGACCTACGAGCAGTACTTC.